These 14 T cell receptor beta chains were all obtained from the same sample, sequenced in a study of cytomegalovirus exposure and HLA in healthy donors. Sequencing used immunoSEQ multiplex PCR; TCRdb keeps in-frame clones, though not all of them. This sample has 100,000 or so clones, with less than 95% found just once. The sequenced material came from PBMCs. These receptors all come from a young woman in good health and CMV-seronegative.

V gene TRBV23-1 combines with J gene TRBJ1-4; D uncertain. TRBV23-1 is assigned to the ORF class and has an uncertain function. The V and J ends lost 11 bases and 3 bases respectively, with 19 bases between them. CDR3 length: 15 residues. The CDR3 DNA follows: TGCGCCCGACGGAGAAGAGGAGACGCTAATGAAAAACTGTTTTTT. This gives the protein CARRRRGDANEKLFF.

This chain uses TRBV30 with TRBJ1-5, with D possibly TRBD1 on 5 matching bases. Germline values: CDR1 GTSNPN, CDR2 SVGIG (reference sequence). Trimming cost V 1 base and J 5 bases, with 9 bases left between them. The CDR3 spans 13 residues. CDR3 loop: CAWSGQPDQPQHF. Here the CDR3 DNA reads TGTGCCTGGAGTGGACAGCCGGATCAGCCCCAGCATTTT.

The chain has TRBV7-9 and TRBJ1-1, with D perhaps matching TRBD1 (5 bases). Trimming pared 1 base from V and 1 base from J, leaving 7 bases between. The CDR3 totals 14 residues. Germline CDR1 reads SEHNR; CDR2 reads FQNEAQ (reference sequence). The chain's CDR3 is CASSLVQANTEAFF. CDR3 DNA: TGTGCCAGCAGCTTAGTACAGGCGAACACTGAAGCTTTCTTT.

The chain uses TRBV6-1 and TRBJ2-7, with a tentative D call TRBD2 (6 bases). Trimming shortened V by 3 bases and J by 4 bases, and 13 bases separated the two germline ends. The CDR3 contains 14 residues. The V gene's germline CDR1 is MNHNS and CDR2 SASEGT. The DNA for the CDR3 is TGTGCCAGCAGTGAGCTAGCGAAGGGGTACGAGCAGTACTTC. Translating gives CASSELAKGYEQYF.

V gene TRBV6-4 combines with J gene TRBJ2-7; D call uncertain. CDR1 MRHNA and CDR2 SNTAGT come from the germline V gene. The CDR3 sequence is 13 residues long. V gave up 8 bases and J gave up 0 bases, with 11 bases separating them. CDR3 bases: TGTGCCAGCTGTTCGGGTCCCTCCTACGAGCAGTACTTC. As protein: CASCSGPSYEQYF.

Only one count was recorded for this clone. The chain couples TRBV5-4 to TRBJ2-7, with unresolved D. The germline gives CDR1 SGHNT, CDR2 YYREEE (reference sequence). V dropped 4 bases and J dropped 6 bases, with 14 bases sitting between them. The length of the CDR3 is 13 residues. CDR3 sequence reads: CASSPNWASEQYF. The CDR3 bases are TGTGCCAGCAGCCCAAACTGGGCCTCCGAGCAGTACTTC.

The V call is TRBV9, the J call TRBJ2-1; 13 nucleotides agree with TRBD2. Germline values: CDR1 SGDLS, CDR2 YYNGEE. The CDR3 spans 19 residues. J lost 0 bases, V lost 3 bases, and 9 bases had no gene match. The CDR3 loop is CASSAGTSGAKASYNEQFF. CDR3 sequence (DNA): TGTGCCAGCAGCGCCGGGACTAGCGGGGCAAAAGCCTCCTACAATGAGCAGTTCTTC. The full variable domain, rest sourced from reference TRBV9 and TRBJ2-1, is DSGVTQTPKHLITATGQRVTLRCSPRSGDLSVYWYQQSLDQGLQFLIQYYNGEERAKGNILERFSAQQFPDLHSELNLSSLELGDSALYFCASSAGTSGAKASYNEQFFGPGTRLTVL.

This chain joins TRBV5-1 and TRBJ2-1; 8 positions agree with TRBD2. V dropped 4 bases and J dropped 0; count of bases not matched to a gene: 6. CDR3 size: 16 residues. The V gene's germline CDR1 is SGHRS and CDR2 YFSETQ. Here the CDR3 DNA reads TGCGCCAGCAGCAGCCGGGAGGGCCCCTCCTACAATGAGCAGTTCTTC. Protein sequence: CASSSREGPSYNEQFF.

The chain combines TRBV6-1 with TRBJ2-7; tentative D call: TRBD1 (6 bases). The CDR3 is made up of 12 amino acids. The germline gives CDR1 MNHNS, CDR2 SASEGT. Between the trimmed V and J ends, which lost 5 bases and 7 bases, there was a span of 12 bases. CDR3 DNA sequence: TGTGCCAGCAGTATCAGGGACACGGAGCAGTACTTC. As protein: CASSIRDTEQYF.

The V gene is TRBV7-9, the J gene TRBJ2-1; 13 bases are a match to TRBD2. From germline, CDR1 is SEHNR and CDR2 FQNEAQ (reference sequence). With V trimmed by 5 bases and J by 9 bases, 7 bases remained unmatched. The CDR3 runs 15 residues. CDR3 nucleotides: TGTGCCAGCAGCGCACTAGCGGGAGGGGCGGTTGAGCAGTTCTTC. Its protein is CASSALAGGAVEQFF. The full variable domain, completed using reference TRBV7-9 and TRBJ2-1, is DTGVSQNPRHKITKRGQNVTFRCDPISEHNRLYWYRQTLGQGPEFLTYFQNEAQLEKSRLLSDRFSAERPKGSFSTLEIQRTEQGDSAMYLCASSALAGGAVEQFFGPGTRLTVL.

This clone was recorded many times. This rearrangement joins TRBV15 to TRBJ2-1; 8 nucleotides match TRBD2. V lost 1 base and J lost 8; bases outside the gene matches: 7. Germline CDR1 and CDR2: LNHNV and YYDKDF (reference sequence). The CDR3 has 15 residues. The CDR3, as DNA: TGTGCCACCAGCAGAGGAGCGGGGGCCTCAGATGAGCAGTTCTTC. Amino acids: CATSRGAGASDEQFF.

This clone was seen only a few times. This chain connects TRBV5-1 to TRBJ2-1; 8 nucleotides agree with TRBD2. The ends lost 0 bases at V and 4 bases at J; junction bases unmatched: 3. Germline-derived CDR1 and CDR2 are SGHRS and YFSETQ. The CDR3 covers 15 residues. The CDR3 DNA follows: TGCGCCAGCAGCTTGGTTAGCGGGAATTACAATGAGCAGTTCTTC. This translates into CASSLVSGNYNEQFF.

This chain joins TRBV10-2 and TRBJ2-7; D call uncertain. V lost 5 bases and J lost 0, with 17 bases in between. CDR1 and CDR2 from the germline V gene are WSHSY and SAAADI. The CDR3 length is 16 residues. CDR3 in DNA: TGCGCCAGCAGTCCCACTGGCGGCTGGAGCTCCTACGAGCAGTACTTC. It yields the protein CASSPTGGWSSYEQYF.

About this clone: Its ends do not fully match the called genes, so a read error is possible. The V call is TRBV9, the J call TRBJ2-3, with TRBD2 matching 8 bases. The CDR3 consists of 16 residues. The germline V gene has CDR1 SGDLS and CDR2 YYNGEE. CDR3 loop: CASSSTGTINIAGFRF. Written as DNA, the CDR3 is TGTGCCAGCAGCTCTACCGGGACCATAAACATAGCGGGGTTTCGCTTT.